These 18 T cell receptor beta chains originate from one sample sequenced in a study of T-cell reconstitution after alpha-beta-depleted transplantation in children. Unique molecular identifiers featured in how the TCRbeta library was prepared. Via MiXCR, TCRdb re-called the PCR reads, giving one row per CDR3 protein. The table has about 580,000 distinct CDR3 sequences, 23% seen once. The starting material was PBMCs, mostly from graft donor cells, obtained 360 days after TCRalphabeta/CD19-depleted stem cell transplant. These receptors were obtained from a boy younger than two who had a stem cell transplant for acute myeloid leukemia, so the T cells may come from the graft donor.

Concerning this clonotype itself: A much larger clone lies a single base off, so this may be a read error. The chain has TRBV5-1 and TRBJ2-7; maybe TRBD1 (7 bases). Near its end, the DNA agrees better with TRBJ2-1, so the J call may be wrong. The CDR3 runs to 14 residues. CDR1 is SGHRS and CDR2 is YFSETQ in the germline V gene. CDR3 DNA: TGCGCCAGCAGCTTGCGCAGGGGGGCGTACGAGCAGTTCTTC. The encoded protein is CASSLRRGAYEQFF.

Ten or more counts support this clonotype. V usage is TRBV20-1 and J usage is TRBJ2-6; D is undetermined. V was cut by 6 bases and J by 1 base, with 10 bases left in between. The CDR3 runs 14 residues. Germline-derived CDR1 and CDR2 are DFQATT and SNEGSKA (reference sequence). CDR3 sequence reads: CSAHSVSGANVLTF. The CDR3 region has the DNA TGCAGTGCCCACTCAGTTTCTGGGGCCAACGTCCTGACTTTC.

This clonotype was found a few times. V usage is TRBV18 and J usage is TRBJ1-1; TRBD1 matches 10 bases. The CDR3 runs to 16 residues. Trimming took 6 bases from V and 4 from J; bases not matched to a gene: 11. The V gene's germline CDR1 is KGHSH and CDR2 LQKENI. CDR3 sequence reads: CASSPRRGQGRTEAFF. Written as DNA, the CDR3 is TGTGCCAGCTCTCCTCGAAGGGGACAGGGGCGCACTGAAGCTTTCTTT.

V and J are TRBV4-1 and TRBJ2-7; 7 positions agree with TRBD1. The CDR3 is 14 residues long. V lost 0 bases, J lost 4 bases, and 3 bases stayed unmatched. Germline V gene sequence: CDR1 MGHRA, CDR2 YSYEKL. CDR3 sequence reads: CASSQDLTGYEQYF. The DNA of the CDR3 is TGCGCCAGCAGCCAAGATTTGACAGGGTACGAGCAGTACTTC.

In this sample, this clonotype turned up many times. The rearrangement joins TRBV30 to TRBJ1-1; no reliable D call. CDR3 length: 11 residues. V lost 5 bases and J lost 7, with 11 bases in between. Germline lookup yields CDR1 GTSNPN and CDR2 SVGIG (reference sequence). This CDR3 reads CAWYRYYEAFF. CDR3 DNA: TGTGCCTGGTACCGGTACTATGAAGCTTTCTTT.

The chain joins TRBV7-2 to TRBJ2-1; 11 nucleotides align to TRBD2. The CDR3 totals 15 residues. V lost 2 bases, J lost 9 bases, and 6 bases stayed unmatched. Germline V gene lookup returns CDR1 SGHTA and CDR2 FQGNSA. The CDR3: CASSLNSGGAVEQFF. In DNA form, the CDR3 reads TGTGCCAGCAGCTTAAATAGCGGGGGGGCCGTTGAGCAGTTCTTC.

The gene calls are TRBV30 and TRBJ1-1, with D tentatively TRBD1 (6 bases). CDR3 length: 15 residues. V was trimmed by 2 bases and J by 2 bases, leaving 15 bases between them. Germline CDR1 GTSNPN, CDR2 SVGIG (reference sequence). The CDR3 sequence is CAWSLQGGGNTEAFF. The CDR3 DNA reads TGTGCCTGGAGTCTACAGGGCGGAGGAAACACTGAAGCTTTCTTT.

This clonotype was detected ten times or more. The V gene is TRBV5-1, the J gene TRBJ1-6; 8 bases match TRBD1. This CDR3 has 15 residues. Germline-derived CDR1 and CDR2 are SGHRS and YFSETQ. Trimming took 0 bases from V and 10 from J; bases not matched to a gene: 6. This chain's CDR3 is CASSLAFGQGSPLHF. The DNA of the CDR3 is TGCGCCAGCAGCTTGGCCTTCGGACAGGGCTCACCCCTCCACTTT.

This clonotype showed up many times. This rearrangement joins TRBV29-1 to TRBJ1-1, with TRBD1 matching over 7 bases. From germline, CDR1 is SQVTM and CDR2 ANQGSEA. V was clipped by 3 bases and J by 0 bases; unmatched bases: 4. CDR3 size: 14 residues. This CDR3 reads CSVDPQGMNTEAFF. The CDR3 DNA reads as TGCAGCGTTGACCCACAGGGGATGAACACTGAAGCTTTCTTT.

This sequence joins TRBV5-6 and TRBJ2-6, with a tentative D call TRBD2 (6 bases). Germline V gives CDR1 SGHDT, CDR2 YYEEEE. The CDR3 covers 15 residues. Trimming removed 10 bases at V and 0 bases at J, with 14 bases between. DNA for the CDR3: TGTGCCGGAGGGATGGGAGGCTCTGGGGCCAACGTCCTGACTTTC. It codes for CAGGMGGSGANVLTF. Filled out from reference TRBV5-6 and TRBJ2-6, the complete variable domain reads DAGVTQSPTHLIKTRGQQVTLRCSPKSGHDTVSWYQQALGQGPQFIFQYYEEEERQRGNFPDRFSGHQFPNYSSELNVNALLLGDSALYLCAGGMGGSGANVLTFGAGSRLTVL.

The chain joins TRBV18 to TRBJ2-5, with D possibly being TRBD1 (6 bases). The V end lost 1 base, the J end lost 2 bases, and 14 bases lay between the germline ends. The CDR3 loop spans 16 amino acids. CDR1 is KGHSH, CDR2 LQKENI, per germline. The chain's CDR3 is CASSPRSGAPQETQYF. As DNA, the CDR3 is TGTGCCAGCTCACCACGGTCAGGGGCGCCACAAGAGACCCAGTACTTC.

This clonotype turned up a few times. This chain connects TRBV20-1 to TRBJ2-7; D remains ambiguous. The CDR3 is made up of 17 amino acids. V gave up 0 bases and J gave up 0 bases, with 18 bases separating them. The germline V gene encodes CDR1 DFQATT and CDR2 SNEGSKA (reference sequence). This CDR3 reads CSARDTVTGRLSYEQYV. The CDR3, as DNA: TGCAGTGCTAGAGATACCGTCACCGGCAGACTCTCCTACGAGCAGTACGTC.

This clonotype has ten or more counts. J is TRBJ1-1 and V is TRBV12-3 or TRBV12-4, with D unclear. V was pared by 6 bases and J by 0 bases, with 2 bases between. The CDR3 loop spans 11 amino acids. The CDR3 here is CASRVNTEAFF. Here the CDR3 DNA reads TGTGCCAGCAGGGTGAACACTGAAGCTTTCTTT.

This chain uses TRBV9 with TRBJ1-1; the D is unclear. The CDR3 has 14 amino acids. Trimming stripped 0 bases from V and 3 bases from J, with 9 bases between. CDR1 is SGDLS and CDR2 is YYNGEE in the germline V gene. CDR3 amino acids: CASSVGAADTEAFF. For the CDR3, the DNA is TGTGCCAGCAGCGTAGGGGCAGCAGACACTGAAGCTTTCTTT. Variable domain in full (rest from reference TRBV9 and TRBJ1-1): DSGVTQTPKHLITATGQRVTLRCSPRSGDLSVYWYQQSLDQGLQFLIQYYNGEERAKGNILERFSAQQFPDLHSELNLSSLELGDSALYFCASSVGAADTEAFFGQGTRLTVV.

This clonotype was seen at least ten times. The genes are TRBV6-5 and TRBJ2-2; either TRBD1 or TRBD2 may supply D (5 bases each). Germline-derived CDR1 and CDR2 are MNHEY and SVGAGI. The CDR3 has 15 residues. V was clipped by 0 bases and J by 6 bases, with 11 bases between them. CDR3 sequence (DNA): TGTGCCAGCAGTTACTCGTTTGGGGGAGCCGGGGAGCTGTTTTTT. This gives the protein CASSYSFGGAGELFF.

This chain joins TRBV5-1 and TRBJ2-7; the D is unclear. CDR3 length equals 14 residues. Between the trimmed V and J ends, which lost 0 bases and 0 bases, there was a span of 7 bases. Germline CDR1 SGHRS, CDR2 YFSETQ. CDR3 nucleotides: TGCGCCAGCAGCTTGGTAGATTACTCCTACGAGCAGTACTTC. Residues: CASSLVDYSYEQYF.

V and J are TRBV5-1 and TRBJ2-7; 11 positions match TRBD1. CDR3 length: 15 residues. Trimming removed 0 bases from V and 6 bases from J; junction bases left unmatched: 5. CDR1 is SGHRS, CDR2 YFSETQ, per germline. The CDR3 region is CASSLVSGTGGEQYF. In nucleotides, the CDR3 is TGCGCCAGCAGCTTGGTTTCCGGGACAGGGGGCGAGCAGTACTTC.

In this sample, this clonotype turned up many times. The chain couples TRBV5-1 to TRBJ2-6; 7 bases agree with TRBD1. Germline V gene data show CDR1 as SGHRS and CDR2 as YFSETQ. CDR3 size: 19 residues. V was clipped by 3 bases and J by 0 bases; unmatched bases: 12. The CDR3 protein is CASSSTGILNLSGANVLTF. The DNA for the CDR3 is TGCGCCAGCAGCTCGACAGGGATCCTTAATCTCTCTGGGGCCAACGTCCTGACTTTC.